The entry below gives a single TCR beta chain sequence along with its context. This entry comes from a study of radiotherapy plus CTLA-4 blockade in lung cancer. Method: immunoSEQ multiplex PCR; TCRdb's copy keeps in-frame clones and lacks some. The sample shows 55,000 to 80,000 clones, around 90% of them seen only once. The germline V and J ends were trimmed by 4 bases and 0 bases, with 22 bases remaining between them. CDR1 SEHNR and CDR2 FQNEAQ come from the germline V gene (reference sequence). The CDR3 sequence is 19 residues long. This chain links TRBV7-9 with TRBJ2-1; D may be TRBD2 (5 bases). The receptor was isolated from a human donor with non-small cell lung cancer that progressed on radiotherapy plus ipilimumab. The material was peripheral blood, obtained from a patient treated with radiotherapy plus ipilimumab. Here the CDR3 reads CASSSLALRAVSSYNEQFF. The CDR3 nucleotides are TGTGCCAGCAGCTCGCTCGCACTACGAGCGGTTAGCTCCTACAATGAGCAGTTCTTC.